The 10 T cell receptor beta chains in this list originate from one sample, sequenced in a study of T cells in localized non-small cell lung cancer. The data were produced by immunoSEQ multiplex PCR, yet TCRdb's version contains in-frame clones alone and is incomplete. The sample lists approximately 30,000 clones; approximately 80% were seen once. The sequenced sample was peripheral blood, obtained before any cancer treatment. The source is a male donor at least 60 years old with stage II squamous cell lung carcinoma.

This clone was seen just once. V and J are TRBV19 and TRBJ1-5, with TRBD1 matching 9 bases. Germline V lookup: CDR1 LNHDA, CDR2 SQIVND (reference sequence). The CDR3 has 16 residues. The V and J ends lost 5 bases and 1 base, in that order; junction bases with no gene match: 6. CDR3 loop: CASSRGGQGSNQPQHF. CDR3 sequence (DNA): TGTGCCAGTAGTCGGGGTGGACAGGGGAGCAATCAGCCCCAGCATTTT.

The rearrangement uses TRBV27 and TRBJ2-1; 9 positions match TRBD1. J gave up 1 base and V 5 bases, and 3 bases lay outside the gene matches. CDR1 is MNHEY, CDR2 SMNVEV, per germline (reference sequence). This CDR3 spans 15 amino acids. This CDR3 reads CASSPTGGSYNEQFF. The CDR3 DNA is TGTGCCAGCAGTCCGACAGGGGGATCCTACAATGAGCAGTTCTTC.

This rearrangement joins TRBV6-1 to TRBJ2-2; D not resolved. Trimming shortened V by 7 bases and J by 1 base, and 13 bases separated the two germline ends. Germline assignment: CDR1 MNHNS and CDR2 SASEGT. The CDR3 has 15 residues. This CDR3 reads CASNFLVRNTGELFF. The DNA of the CDR3 is TGTGCCAGCAATTTTCTAGTGAGGAACACCGGGGAGCTGTTTTTT.

This clone was seen more than once but under ten times. The gene calls are TRBV18 and TRBJ2-7, with 10 bases matching TRBD2. CDR1 KGHSH and CDR2 LQKENI come from the germline V gene. The V and J ends lost 3 bases and 7 bases, in that order; junction bases with no gene match: 9. CDR3 length: 15 residues. The CDR3 protein is CASSPTSGGAAEQYF. The CDR3 DNA follows: TGTGCCAGCTCACCCACCAGCGGGGGGGCAGCTGAGCAGTACTTC.

V is TRBV5-1 and J is TRBJ2-1; possibly TRBD2 for D (6 bases). This CDR3 is built from 17 residues. The V end lost 4 bases, the J end lost 5 bases, and 22 bases lay between the germline ends. From germline, CDR1 is SGHRS and CDR2 YFSETQ. The CDR3: CASSPSLRTMLHNEQFF. The CDR3 DNA is TGCGCCAGCAGCCCTTCTCTGAGGACTATGCTACACAATGAGCAGTTCTTC.

This CDR3 reads CASNDREGEKLFF. The CDR3 bases are TGTGCCAGCAATGACAGGGAGGGGGAAAAACTGTTTTTT. This chain connects TRBV19 to TRBJ1-4; 7 nucleotides agree with TRBD1. Unmatched junction bases numbered 9, after V lost 9 bases and J lost 8 bases. This CDR3 has 13 residues. CDR1 is LNHDA and CDR2 is SQIVND in the germline V gene (reference sequence).

The J gene is TRBJ2-2, the V gene TRBV12-5; D gene ambiguous. The germline V and J ends were trimmed by 6 bases and 3 bases, with 5 bases remaining between them. CDR3 length equals 12 residues. Germline CDR1 LGHNT, CDR2 FRNRAP. As DNA, the CDR3 is TGTGCTAGTGGACGGGACACCGGGGAGCTGTTTTTT. Translation gives CASGRDTGELFF. Supplemented by reference TRBV12-5 and TRBJ2-2, the full variable domain reads DARVTQTPRHKVTEMGQEVTMRCQPILGHNTVFWYRQTMMQGLELLAYFRNRAPLDDSGMPKDRFSAEMPDATLATLKIQPSEPRDSAVYFCASGRDTGELFFGEGSRLTVL.

CDR3 residues: CASSLPTGGANEQFF. The CDR3 nucleotides are TGTGCCAGCAGTTTACCCACAGGGGGCGCAAATGAGCAGTTCTTC. The rearrangement uses TRBV28 and TRBJ2-1; 9 bases match TRBD1. Germline trimming cut 2 bases from V and 7 bases from J; bases unmatched to any gene: 6. The germline CDR1 and CDR2 sequences are MDHEN and SYDVKM. The CDR3 extends over 15 amino acids. The variable domain in full, completed from reference TRBV28 and TRBJ2-1, reads DVKVTQSSRYLVKRTGEKVFLECVQDMDHENMFWYRQDPGLGLRLIYFSYDVKMKEKGDIPEGYSVSREKKERFSLILESASTNQTSMYLCASSLPTGGANEQFFGPGTRLTVL.

The chain couples TRBV19 to TRBJ2-5; 9 nucleotides agree with TRBD1. Germline CDR1 reads LNHDA; CDR2 reads SQIVND (reference sequence). The CDR3 consists of 13 residues. The J segment lost 5 bases and the V segment lost 7 bases, leaving 5 bases of the junction unmatched. CDR3 in DNA: TGTGCCAGTACCCCCGACAGGGGGGAGACCCAGTACTTC. It encodes CASTPDRGETQYF. The whole variable domain, filled in from reference TRBV19 and TRBJ2-5, reads DGGITQSPKYLFRKEGQNVTLSCEQNLNHDAMYWYRQDPGQGLRLIYYSQIVNDFQKGDIAEGYSVSREKKESFPLTVTSAQKNPTAFYLCASTPDRGETQYFGPGTRLLVL.

The rearrangement links TRBV5-1 to TRBJ2-2; maybe TRBD1 (6 bases). Trimming cost V 2 bases and J 7 bases, with 15 bases left between them. CDR3 length equals 15 residues. Germline CDR1 reads SGHRS; CDR2 reads YFSETQ. This CDR3 reads CASSLPSQGNGELFF. CDR3 in DNA: TGCGCCAGCAGCTTACCCTCACAGGGCAACGGGGAGCTGTTTTTT.